One sample yielded the 8 T cell receptor beta chains listed below, sequenced in a study of long-term antiretroviral therapy in people with HIV (dated 2022 in TCRdb). The immunoSEQ hsTCRB v3.0 assay was used at survey level resolution to sequence the TRB variable region. TCRdb provides this immuneACCESS table in a form limited to in-frame rearrangements. Some clones are lacking; in checked studies, under half of them reflect an unresolved V gene, and why the rest are absent is not known. This sample lists 24,000 or so clones; around 86% were detected once. Clones ranked in the top ten supply approximately 3.9% of the sample. This material consisted of unsorted PBMCs, taken 1.9 years after starting antiretroviral therapy. The receptors come from a woman aged 25 to 39 with HIV.

The J gene is TRBJ1-2, the V gene TRBV7-2, with D perhaps TRBD1 (6 bases). V was shortened by 1 base and J by 1 base, with 7 bases between the two germline ends. The CDR3 sequence is 14 residues long. From germline, CDR1 is SGHTA and CDR2 FQGNSA. The CDR3 nucleotides are TGTGCCAGCAGCTTAGGGACAGATAACTATGGCTACACCTTC. This codes for CASSLGTDNYGYTF.

The V gene is TRBV5-5, the J gene TRBJ1-4, with D hard to call. Germline V gives CDR1 SGHKS, CDR2 YYEKEE (reference sequence). Trimming took 0 bases from V and 2 from J, leaving 2 bases between them. This CDR3 region has 13 residues. The CDR3: CASSLATNEKLFF. As DNA, the CDR3 is TGTGCCAGCAGCTTGGCGACTAATGAAAAACTGTTTTTT. The whole variable domain, remainder taken from reference TRBV5-5 and TRBJ1-4, is DAGVTQSPTHLIKTRGQQVTLRCSPISGHKSVSWYQQVLGQGPQFIFQYYEKEERGRGNFPDRFSARQFPNYSSELNVNALLLGDSALYLCASSLATNEKLFFGSGTQLSVL.

The V and J genes are TRBV5-1 and TRBJ2-5; D is ambiguous. This CDR3 comprises 14 residues. V gave up 5 bases and J gave up 5 bases, with 16 bases separating them. The V gene's germline CDR1 is SGHRS and CDR2 YFSETQ. DNA of the CDR3: TGCGCCAGCAGTCCATCCAGCATGATTGAGACCCAGTACTTC. Residues: CASSPSSMIETQYF.

Only one count was recorded for this clone. The chain combines TRBV2 with TRBJ1-2; D remains ambiguous. V shed 7 bases and J shed 3 bases, with 24 bases lying between them. Germline-derived CDR1 and CDR2 are SNHLY and FYNNEI. CDR3 length: 17 amino acids. The CDR3, as DNA: TGTGCCAGCAAGAGCGACCTCGGATCCAACGGGGACTATGGCTACACCTTC. Encoded protein: CASKSDLGSNGDYGYTF. Looking up the rest from reference TRBV2 and TRBJ1-2 gives the full variable domain: EPEVTQTPSHQVTQMGQEVILRCVPISNHLYFYWYRQILGQKVEFLVSFYNNEISEKSEIFDDQFSVERPDGSNFTLKIRSTKLEDSAMYFCASKSDLGSNGDYGYTFGSGTRLTVV.

This clone was recorded a few times. The rearrangement joins TRBV4-1 to TRBJ1-4, with a possible D match to TRBD1 (6 bases). This CDR3 is 17 amino acids long. From germline, CDR1 is MGHRA and CDR2 YSYEKL. Trimming took off 0 bases at V and 4 bases at J, with 15 bases between the two ends. The CDR3 sequence: CASSQDASGVINEKLFF. The DNA for the CDR3 is TGCGCCAGCAGCCAAGATGCGTCAGGGGTTATTAATGAAAAACTGTTTTTT.

Only a few counts were recorded for this clone. The genes are TRBV2 and TRBJ2-7; a weak D match, TRBD1 (6 bases). Germline V CDR1 and CDR2: SNHLY, FYNNEI. With 4 bases removed from V and 9 bases from J, the gap between germline ends came to 16 bases. This CDR3 contains 13 residues. In DNA, the CDR3 is TGTGCCAGCAGTGCACAGGGCGAAACCGTGCAGTACTTC. It encodes CASSAQGETVQYF.

The J gene is TRBJ2-3, the V gene TRBV7-9; TRBD1 matches at 8 bases. CDR1 is SEHNR and CDR2 is FQNEAQ in the germline V gene (reference sequence). Trimming at V came to 1 base and at J to 2 bases, leaving 5 bases not matched to a gene. The CDR3 is made up of 16 amino acids. The chain's CDR3 is CASSLEGTGNTDTQYF. CDR3 nucleotides: TGTGCCAGCAGCTTAGAAGGGACAGGTAACACAGATACGCAGTATTTT.

This chain links TRBV29-1 with TRBJ2-2; 9 positions agree with TRBD2. Germline assignment: CDR1 SQVTM and CDR2 ANQGSEA. The CDR3 length is 14 residues. V lost 6 bases and J lost 4; bases outside the gene matches: 6. The DNA of the CDR3 is TGCAGCGTCTTTAGCGGGGGTGTCACCGGGGAGCTGTTTTTT. Protein sequence: CSVFSGGVTGELFF.